These 9 T cell receptor beta chains originate from one sample sequenced in a study of cytomegalovirus exposure and HLA in healthy donors (dated by TCRdb to about 2017). Receptor libraries were prepared by the immunoSEQ multiplex PCR assay. A mixture of 60 forward primers for TCR Vbeta segments and 13 reverse primers for TCR Jbeta segments was used in the multiplex PCR. TCRdb limited this immuneACCESS table to in-frame rearrangements with V and J called. A share of clones is missing; checked studies link under half to unresolved V genes, and the rest is unexplained. The sample table lists roughly 130,000 clones, about 80% of them with a count of one. The ten largest account for roughly 3.5% of the sample. Sequencing was performed on PBMCs. Receptors originate from a male donor in good health and CMV-seronegative.

In DNA, the CDR3 is TGTGCCAGCAGTGAAAGTGGATTAGCGGGGCTCCCATACAATGAGCAGTTCTTC. Translation: CASSESGLAGLPYNEQFF. This chain connects TRBV6-4 to TRBJ2-1, with 8 nucleotides matching TRBD2. Losses at the gene ends were 3 bases for V and 4 bases for J; bases not matched to a gene: 14. The CDR3 covers 18 residues. CDR1 MRHNA and CDR2 SNTAGT come from the germline V gene.

CDR3 sequence: CASRTGGGWSEAFF. DNA of the CDR3: TGTGCCAGTAGAACCGGAGGGGGCTGGTCTGAAGCTTTCTTT. V and J are TRBV19 and TRBJ1-1; 7 bases agree with TRBD1. The length of the CDR3 is 14 residues. The trim removed 6 bases at V and 6 bases at J, leaving 10 bases unmatched. Per the germline V gene, CDR1 is LNHDA and CDR2 is SQIVND (reference sequence).

The V gene is TRBV19, the J gene TRBJ2-5, with D possibly matching TRBD2 (5 bases). Germline values: CDR1 LNHDA, CDR2 SQIVND (reference sequence). The CDR3 consists of 13 residues. The V end lost 3 bases, the J end lost 4 bases, and 9 bases lay between the germline ends. Written as DNA, the CDR3 is TGTGCCAGTAGTATTCTCCGGGGAGAGACCCAGTACTTC. This encodes CASSILRGETQYF.

This sequence joins TRBV5-1 and TRBJ2-4; a possible D gene is TRBD1 (6 bases). V was clipped by 0 bases and J by 4 bases, with 8 bases between them. The CDR3 has 14 residues. Germline CDR1 SGHRS, CDR2 YFSETQ. CDR3 sequence (DNA): TGCGCCAGCAGCTTGGGGACAGATAAAAACATTCAGTACTTC. It yields the protein CASSLGTDKNIQYF.

Remarks on this clone: The sample has other DNA sequences that encode this CDR3 too. CDR3 nucleotides: TGTGCCAGTAGTATCTCCGCAGGGCCGATTTACGAGCAGTACTTC. It encodes CASSISAGPIYEQYF. The chain employs TRBV19 and TRBJ2-7; tentative D call: TRBD1 (5 bases). V lost 3 bases and J 4 bases, leaving 16 bases between the germline ends. The CDR3 covers 15 residues. Germline V gives CDR1 LNHDA, CDR2 SQIVND (reference sequence).

This clone was seen only once. The CDR3 coding sequence is TGTGCCTGGAGCCCACCGGGGGGCTACTCCTACAATGAGCAGTTCTTC. Encoded protein: CAWSPPGGYSYNEQFF. This chain uses TRBV30 with TRBJ2-1; the D gene is possibly TRBD2 (7 bases). Trimming pared 3 bases from V and 0 bases from J, leaving 15 bases between. Germline V CDR1 and CDR2: GTSNPN, SVGIG (reference sequence). This CDR3 has 16 amino acids.

This clone is a singleton in its sample. The chain links TRBV27 to TRBJ1-5; 10 bases match TRBD1. The germline gives CDR1 MNHEY, CDR2 SMNVEV (reference sequence). With 6 bases clipped from V and 2 bases from J, the junction kept 4 bases outside the gene matches. CDR3 size: 15 residues. In DNA form, the CDR3 reads TGTGCCAGCAGGCCCGGGACAGGGGGCAATCAGCCCCAGCATTTT. Amino acid sequence: CASRPGTGGNQPQHF.

The count of this clone is one. The chain employs TRBV5-6 and TRBJ1-2, with TRBD1 as a possible D gene (6 bases). This CDR3 spans 15 amino acids. Germline V lookup: CDR1 SGHDT, CDR2 YYEEEE. The V end lost 4 bases, the J end lost 5 bases, and 18 bases lay between the germline ends. The CDR3 region is CASSPMDRDFYGYTF. CDR3 sequence (DNA): TGTGCCAGCAGCCCGATGGACAGAGATTTTTATGGCTACACCTTC.

The chain combines TRBV27 with TRBJ1-1; D uncertain. The CDR3 totals 15 residues. Germline CDR1 MNHEY, CDR2 SMNVEV (reference sequence). V was shortened by 0 bases and J by 4 bases, with 12 bases between the two germline ends. This chain's CDR3 is CASSLSPVSGTEAFF. Here the CDR3 DNA reads TGTGCCAGCAGTTTATCCCCAGTCTCGGGCACTGAAGCTTTCTTT.